Listed below are T cell receptor beta chains from one sample, sequenced in a study of human T cells and chemical hapten exposure. TCRdb ran MiXCR on the RACE reads and lists one entry per CDR3 protein. The repertoire holds fewer than 100,000 distinct CDR3 sequences, with around 12% as singletons. The specimen comprised whole blood, sampled in connection with sensitization to the hapten diphenylcyclopropenone (DPC). These receptors were obtained from a woman aged 40 to 50 with alopecia areata. Some clones in this sample may be carry-over from other donors' samples. The conserved cysteine and the conserved F or W are not part of the CDR3 here. Fields, in order: V gene, clone size, CDR3 protein. Clone sizes are given selectively: once, few, many, or a class where the clone is expanded.

TRBV29-1,.,SVGSGKETQY
TRBV11-3,.,ASSGGGRDQETQY
TRBV27,.,ASIAPGGSAF
TRBV3-1,.,ASSRGQADTQY
TRBV24-1,.,ATSDGASYNSPLH
TRBV6-6,few,ASRALSLVTGELF
TRBV20-1,many,SALRGQGANGELF
TRBV24-1,.,ATSDFRGPSYNEQF
TRBV19,many,ASTITGINTGELF
TRBV7-9,.,ASSLIPANPYEQY
TRBV20-1,few,SARLGGQNQPQH
TRBV7-2,many,ASSLEGSGRASEQY
TRBV30,many,AWSVGGGTMNTEAF
TRBV15,.,ATSRDLSQPQH
TRBV20-1,few,SASSGRGTGELF
TRBV20-1,few,SAIAGGSYNEQF
TRBV21-1,.,ANSTDFTKNIQY
TRBV20-1,many,SASRGRDYGYT
TRBV7-2,.,ASSLARLSYEQY
TRBV6-2/TRBV6-3,few,ASSPFEGGRNEQF
TRBV29-1,.,SVGYIGGWQF
TRBV5-1,many,ASSLNGRAEETQY
TRBV28,.,ASKKREGNNEQF
TRBV6-5,.,ASSTWDNGADTQY
TRBV20-1,many,SAISSVGTDTQY
TRBV4-1,.,ASSHPEGYT
TRBV20-1,many,SARVASGSYEQY
TRBV25-1,many,ASSDLRSPTYEQY
TRBV6-1,few,ASSEQGNTEAF
TRBV15,.,ATSRDQTDYQPQH
TRBV3-1,few,ASSQATGRTEAF
TRBV10-3,few,AISDLERNYNEQF
TRBV7-9,few,ASSTDRTGNEKLF
TRBV15,.,ATTARVPYNEQF
TRBV3-1,few,ASSPPWGGVNEQF
TRBV27,.,ASSLQTSFSYEQY
TRBV12-2,.,ASRPGMPQH
TRBV20-1,few,SARLPRGGDQPQH
TRBV29-1,.,SVEGQGDGYT
TRBV14,many,ASSPQGGTGGDYNEQF
TRBV28,.,ASSFSDRGGTQY
TRBV12-3/TRBV12-4,.,ARWVGPTGANVLT